This T cell receptor beta chain derives from a study of molecular identifiers for immune sequencing clone quantification. Study-level results: Sizes of clones that are highly expanded could be underestimated (if identical TCR molecules share a barcode). Over 98% of effector molecules, yet under 1% of naive-cell molecules, were held by clones above 20 RNA copies.

Using a CD8+CD4-CCR7+CD45RA+ phenotype, naive CD8 T cells were sorted. The CDR3 length is 20 residues. Trimming shortened V by 1 base and J by 3 bases, and 23 bases separated the two germline ends. Per germline, CDR1 SGHDT and CDR2 YYEEEE. This clonotype was seen only a few times. Antigen: not known. Previously published methods and listed TCR primers were used for the bulk TCR libraries. TCRdb used MiXCR to reprocess the PCR reads, holding one entry per CDR3 protein. The sample has over 100,000 distinct CDR3 sequences; around 30% are singletons. The V and J genes are TRBV5-6 and TRBJ1-6, with D possibly being TRBD1 (6 bases). The sample was naive CD8+ T cells from blood, with Jurkat cell RNA spiked in. Subset meaning: FACS-sorted CD8+CD4-CCR7+CD45RA+ naive T cells. The sequence derives from a human donor in good health. Some libraries in this study had Jurkat cell RNA spiked in. Here the CDR3 DNA reads TGTGCCAGCAGCTTGCTTTCTCCAGGGGCCTCCGCTTTCTATAATTCACCCCTCCACTTT. Translated, it gives CASSLLSPGASAFYNSPLHF.